The clone carrying this TCR beta chain has just a few counts. The antigen remains undetermined. It was healthy bone marrow donors who served as donors. This entry is derived from a study of cytomegalovirus exposure and HLA in healthy donors. Overall study results and limits: Other equally common chains were less clonally expanded than HLA-associated TCR beta chains, a later analysis showed. There were some public TCRs occurring in many donors, but most TCR sequences were rare. The study recorded 150 to 200 TCR beta chains that were cytomegalovirus-associated.

PCR employed 60 Vbeta and 13 Jbeta primers. The data were produced by immunoSEQ multiplex PCR, yet TCRdb's version contains in-frame clones alone and is incomplete. This sample has about 180,000 clones, with around three quarters found just once. The V gene's germline CDR1 is MDHEN and CDR2 SYDVKM. V lost 3 bases and J 0 bases, leaving 3 bases between the germline ends. CDR3 length: 13 residues. The clonotype originates from a woman in her twenties or thirties in good health and CMV-seropositive. The specimen was PBMCs. V usage is TRBV28 and J usage is TRBJ1-5; D is unresolved. The CDR3 DNA reads TGTGCCAGCAGTTTCAGTAGCAATCAGCCCCAGCATTTT. Its translation: CASSFSSNQPQHF.